This TCR beta chain was captured by sequencing in a study of identical twins. Study observations and caveats: Sequences that were beta out-of-frame showed weaker excess twin sharing. Low generation-probability sequences were in excess among twin-shared out-of-frame alpha sequences.

Template switching created a universal primer site, and the cDNA included unique molecular identifiers. TCRdb re-called the 5' RACE reads with MiXCR, one entry per CDR3 protein. This sample has approximately 700,000 distinct CDR3 sequences, with 6% to 6.5% found just once. In the case of this clonotype: Its specificity is unknown.

V lost 2 bases to trimming and J lost 9 bases, with 14 bases between them. The CDR3 covers 15 residues. CDR1 and CDR2 from the germline V gene are KGHSH and LQKENI. What was sequenced was naive T cells sorted from blood. The sequence was collected from a man in his late teens or twenties in good health. The chain joins TRBV18 to TRBJ1-6; weak D call: TRBD1 (5 bases). The CDR3 is CASSPGNRQGSPLHF. The CDR3 DNA reads as TGTGCCAGCTCACCAGGGAACAGGCAGGGTTCACCCCTCCACTTT.